Detailed here is one T cell receptor beta chain. What it binds is not known. CD4+ T cells that had been cultured provided DNA sequenced with the Oncomine TCR Beta short-read assay. TCRdb re-called the PCR reads with MiXCR, one entry per CDR3 protein. The sample lists more than 10,000 distinct CDR3 sequences, more than 70% seen once, with around 9.2% in the top ten. These data are taken from a study of vaccination and CD4 T cells after COVID-19. Overall study: Control cultures were given a CEFX pool, an HIV-1 Nef pool, or no peptide.

Specified treatment: approximately nine-day PBMC culture with coronavirus spike peptide pools or control peptides (ViraFEST assay). Antigen-specific T cell expansion with peptide pools preceded TCR sequencing in the ViraFEST approach. Unmatched junction bases numbered 3, after V lost 5 bases and J lost 4 bases. CDR1 is MDHEN, CDR2 SYDVKM, per germline. The CDR3 consists of 14 residues. Study-level results: Within convalescent individuals, 304 out of 307 vaccine-specific clones proved to be spike mono-reactive.

The sequencing input was CD4+ T cells from blood, cultured in vitro. The chain has TRBV28 and TRBJ1-5; 9 bases are a match to TRBD1. The receptor comes from a human donor who had recovered from COVID-19. In nucleotides, the CDR3 is TGTGCCAGCAGTCCCGGGACAGGGAATCAGCCCCAGCATTTT. Protein: CASSPGTGNQPQHF. The variable domain in full, completed from reference TRBV28 and TRBJ1-5, reads DVKVTQSSRYLVKRTGEKVFLECVQDMDHENMFWYRQDPGLGLRLIYFSYDVKMKEKGDIPEGYSVSREKKERFSLILESASTNQTSMYLCASSPGTGNQPQHFGDGTRLSIL.